These T cell receptor beta chains were read from a single sample in a study of T cells in Graves' hyperthyroidism and ophthalmopathy. TCRdb independently ran MiXCR on the multiplex PCR reads; one entry per CDR3 protein. The sample records some 300,000 distinct CDR3 sequences, about an eighth being singletons. Specimen: blood. These receptors were obtained from a woman in her 30s with Graves' hyperthyroidism that later progressed to Graves' ophthalmopathy. Each CDR3 is given with its conserved first and last residue. A D gene is named only where the DNA matches it firmly. The size entry is marked missing in some rows and otherwise reads once, few, many or a size class.

clone size,J gene,D gene,V gene,CDR3 protein,CDR3 DNA
NA,TRBJ2-7,NA,TRBV20-1,CSAEGLLGSYEQYF,TGCAGTGCTGAGGGCCTCTTAGGCTCCTACGAGCAGTACTTC
many,TRBJ1-2,NA,TRBV7-9,CASYTTEGYTF,TGTGCCAGCTATACTACAGAAGGCTACACCTTC
many,TRBJ2-1,TRBD2,TRBV18,CASSPTSLAGGVGEQFF,TGTGCCAGCTCACCCACATCACTAGCGGGAGGTGTTGGTGAGCAGTTCTTC
many,TRBJ1-2,TRBD1,TRBV12-3/TRBV12-4,CASHRGPHGYTF,TGTGCCAGCCACAGGGGCCCCCATGGCTACACCTTC
NA,TRBJ2-7,NA,TRBV2,CASSEEVRSPHEQYF,TGTGCCAGCAGTGAAGAGGTCCGGTCCCCCCACGAGCAGTACTTC
many,TRBJ1-4,NA,TRBV30,CAWTPDPDEKLFF,TGTGCCTGGACTCCTGACCCCGACGAAAAACTGTTTTTT
many,TRBJ1-2,NA,TRBV28,CASRAKTASYGYTF,TGTGCCAGCAGAGCAAAGACGGCTAGCTATGGCTACACCTTC
many,TRBJ1-2,TRBD1,TRBV5-1,CASSAGDRANYGYTF,TGCGCCAGCAGCGCGGGGGACAGAGCTAACTATGGCTACACCTTC
few,TRBJ2-3,TRBD2,TRBV4-3,CASSQGAAGADTQYF,TGCGCCAGCAGCCAAGGGGCTGCGGGAGCCGATACGCAGTATTTT
NA,TRBJ2-7,TRBD1,TRBV24-1,CATSDLQGAPYEQYF,TGTGCCACCAGTGATTTACAGGGGGCTCCCTACGAGCAGTACTTC
many,TRBJ2-6,NA,TRBV6-1,CASTRDSGANVLTF,TGTGCCAGCACCCGCGACTCTGGGGCCAACGTCCTGACTTTC
few,TRBJ2-2,NA,TRBV10-3,CAILEELLPTGELFF,TGTGCCATCCTTGAGGAGTTATTACCAACCGGGGAGCTGTTTTTT
NA,TRBJ2-5,NA,TRBV19,CACGGGAVETQYF,TGTGCCTGCGGTGGAGGGGCTGTAGAGACCCAGTACTTC
few,TRBJ2-7,TRBD2,TRBV30,CAWSVPGGSLYEQYF,TGTGCCTGGAGTGTACCCGGGGGGAGCCTTTACGAGCAGTACTTC
many,TRBJ2-1,TRBD2,TRBV2,CASSEATSGNEQFF,TGTGCCAGCAGTGAAGCGACTAGCGGGAATGAGCAGTTCTTC
NA,TRBJ1-1,NA,TRBV9,CASTSGVNTEAFF,TGTGCCAGCACCTCCGGCGTGAACACTGAAGCTTTCTTT
many,TRBJ2-7,TRBD2,TRBV28,CAGLLARPLNDEQYF,TGTGCCGGCCTACTAGCGAGACCCTTAAACGACGAGCAGTACTTC
many,TRBJ1-5,NA,TRBV7-2,CASSLTDSNQPQHF,TGTGCCAGCAGCTTGACAGATAGCAATCAGCCCCAGCATTTT
many,TRBJ1-5,NA,TRBV7-6,CASSWNVPGHF,TGTGCTAGCAGCTGGAACGTCCCGGGGCATTTT
few,TRBJ2-7,TRBD1,TRBV6-2/TRBV6-3,CASSSTGVPYEQYF,TGTGCCAGCAGTTCAACAGGGGTTCCCTACGAGCAGTACTTC
many,TRBJ2-1,NA,TRBV11-2,CASSDLWGADLFF,TGTGCCAGCAGCGACCTGTGGGGAGCGGATTTGTTCTTC
few,TRBJ1-1,NA,TRBV6-1,CASSLFWESEAFF,TGTGCCAGCAGTCTATTTTGGGAGTCTGAAGCTTTCTTT
NA,TRBJ1-5,NA,TRBV7-2,CASSEWTDGSNQPQHF,TGTGCCAGCAGTGAATGGACAGACGGTAGCAATCAGCCCCAGCATTTT